The source of this T cell receptor beta chain is a study of blood T cells in healthy people across ages. Whole-study context: Template-switching capture recovered about one barcoded beta molecule per two T cells.

A second roughly 6 to 11 cycle PCR used barcoded and J-beta primers. TCRdb called the 5' RACE reads again in MiXCR, with one record for every CDR3 protein. The sample shows hundreds of thousands of distinct CDR3 sequences, around a fifth of them seen only once. The sample holds many counts of this clonotype. Each sample yielded at least 6 micrograms of PBMC total RNA. The CDR3 is 14 amino acids. Germline V CDR1 and CDR2: DFQATT, SNEGSKA (reference sequence). Trimming stripped 2 bases from V and 2 bases from J, with 11 bases between. The sample taken for sequencing was blood. The sequence was obtained from a man between 65 and 85 years old in good health. The J gene is TRBJ2-3, the V gene TRBV20-1; D remains unclear. CDR3 DNA sequence: TGCAGTGCTAGATCAAAGGGATACACAGATACGCAGTATTTT. This translates into CSARSKGYTDTQYF.